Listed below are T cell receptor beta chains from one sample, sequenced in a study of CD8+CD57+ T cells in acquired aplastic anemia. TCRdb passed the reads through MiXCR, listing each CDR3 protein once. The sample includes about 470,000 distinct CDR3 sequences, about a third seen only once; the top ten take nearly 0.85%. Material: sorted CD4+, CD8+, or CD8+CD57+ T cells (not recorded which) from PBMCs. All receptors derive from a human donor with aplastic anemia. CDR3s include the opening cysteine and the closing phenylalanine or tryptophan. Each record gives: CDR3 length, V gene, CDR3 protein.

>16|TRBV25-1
CASSAHPGLASDTQYF
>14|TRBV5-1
CASSPSSPGAEQYF
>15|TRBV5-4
CASSSTGEVNYGYTF
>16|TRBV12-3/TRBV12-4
CASSLQGLAGEETQYF
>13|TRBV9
CASSPRGVDEQYF
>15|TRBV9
CASSVEGEEAETQYF
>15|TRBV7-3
CASSLNGGSASEQYF
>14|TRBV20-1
CSAAGTRYTGELFF
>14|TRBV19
CASSMGRGSDEQYF
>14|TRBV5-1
CASSTSGGEETQYF
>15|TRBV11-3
CASSFFSVNTGELFF
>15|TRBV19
CASSILRGSYNEQFF
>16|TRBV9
CASSVNQGAVNSPLHF
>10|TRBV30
CACCGDTQYF
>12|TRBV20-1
CSARDGPYGYTF
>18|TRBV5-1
CASSYDRDKRVSNQPQHF
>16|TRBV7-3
CASSLIPGTPGNGYTF
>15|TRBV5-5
CASSLEAASNYGYTF
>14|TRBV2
CASSEQGKDSPLHF
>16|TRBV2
CASSESGQFSGNTIYF
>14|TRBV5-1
CASSGGDFEETQYF
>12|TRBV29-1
CSVGDSAYEQYF
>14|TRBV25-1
CASSLRPGRTEAFF
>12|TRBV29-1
CSVLAATYEQYF
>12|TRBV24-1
CATSVGWETQYF
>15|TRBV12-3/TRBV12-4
CASSARTGSNSPLHF
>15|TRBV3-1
CASSQAGSSNSPLHF
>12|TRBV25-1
CASSRGNQPQHF
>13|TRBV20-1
CSARDERTDTQYF
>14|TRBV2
CASTSTGANTEAFF
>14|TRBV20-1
CSARRQGASDTQYF
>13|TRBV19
CASTRTASNEQFF
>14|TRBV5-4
CASSEQGPNSPLHF
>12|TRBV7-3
CASSPIATEAFF
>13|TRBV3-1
CASSQGTRSPLHF
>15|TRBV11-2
CASSRAWGVGDGYTF
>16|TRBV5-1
CASSPSGTGVVEKLFF
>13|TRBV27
CASSLQGNTEASF
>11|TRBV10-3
CAIRDRNGYTF
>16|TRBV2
CASSEAERGGLETQYF
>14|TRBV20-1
CSARPDRGPYEQYF
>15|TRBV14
CASSLRTGVTYEQYF
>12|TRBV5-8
CASSLRGNALHF
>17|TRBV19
CASSTGQGKTAFYEQYF
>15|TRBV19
CAGSTHSTGLNGYTF
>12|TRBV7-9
CASSFRDNEQFF